This entry is about one T cell receptor (beta chain). Germline V gene sequence: CDR1 SGHRS, CDR2 YFSETQ. CDR3 length equals 18 residues. V shed 7 bases and J shed 0 bases, with 23 bases lying between them. This sample is drawn from a study of OX40 agonist ivuxolimab in advanced cancers. TCRdb's copy holds only in-frame clones and misses some; the assay was immunoSEQ multiplex PCR. The data contain just over 80,000 clones, roughly 87% of them seen just once; the ten biggest clones take up under 0.35%. The receptor was derived from an adult with an advanced solid tumor such as melanoma, head and neck, liver or kidney cancer. The sample in question was CD4+ or CD8+ T cells sorted from blood, obtained in a trial of the OX40 agonist ivuxolimab. The rearrangement links TRBV5-1 to TRBJ1-3; the D gene is possibly TRBD1 (5 bases). The CDR3 nucleotides read TGCGCCAGCGGAATACGACCGGGGGGACTATTCTCTGGAAACACCATATATTTT. Protein sequence: CASGIRPGGLFSGNTIYF.